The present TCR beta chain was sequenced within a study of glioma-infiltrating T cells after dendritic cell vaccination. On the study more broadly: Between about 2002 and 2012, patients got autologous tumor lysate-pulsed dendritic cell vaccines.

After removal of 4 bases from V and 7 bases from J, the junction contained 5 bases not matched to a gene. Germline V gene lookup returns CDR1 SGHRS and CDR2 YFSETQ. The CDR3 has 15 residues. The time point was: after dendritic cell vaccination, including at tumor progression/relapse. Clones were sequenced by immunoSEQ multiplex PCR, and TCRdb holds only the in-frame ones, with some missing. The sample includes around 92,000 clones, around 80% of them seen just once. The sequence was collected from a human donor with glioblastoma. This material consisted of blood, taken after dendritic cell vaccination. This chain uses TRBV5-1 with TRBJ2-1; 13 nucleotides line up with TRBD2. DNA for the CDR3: TGCGCCAGCAGCGGGGGACTAGCGGGGCAAAATGAGCAGTTCTTC. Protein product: CASSGGLAGQNEQFF.